Sequencing of this T cell receptor beta chain was carried out in a study of T cells expressing NK-cell markers (dated by TCRdb to the early 2020s). A note on the overall study: TCR beta-chain repertoires were profiled in sorted CD3+CD56+NKG2C+, CD3+CD56+NKG2C- and CD3+CD56-NKG2C+ T-cell subsets from several donors. The eight sequenced donors were randomly selected healthy volunteers, three men and five women. Libraries were sequenced as 2 x 150 bp reads on Illumina HiSeq 2000/2500, MiSeq or NextSeq. Among the eight sequenced donors, only one was HCMV-seronegative, while the other seven were HCMV-seropositive.

Sequenced using an Illumina HiSeq 2000. TCR beta cDNA libraries were made by 5'RACE template switching that added a universal primer site and unique molecular identifiers. cDNA synthesis was primed from the TCR beta constant segment, followed by two successive PCR amplification steps. The paper's data handling went like this. MIGEC was used to demultiplex reads and group the reads by UMI, and MiTCR was used to assemble and quantify clonotypes. Only TCR cDNA sequences supported by at least two reads were kept to exclude erroneous sequences. The tcR package was used for downstream repertoire analysis, with clonotypes matched between fractions based on CDR3 nucleotide sequence plus V segment. VDJmatch was used to annotate antigen specificity against VDJdb, with one amino acid substitution allowed in CDR3. TCRdb reanalyzed the reads, keeping one entry per CDR3 protein sequence and omitting DNA. The V and J calls here are based on TCRdb, not the publication. The sample table holds some 300,000 distinct CDR3 sequences. The biggest ten clones account for around 0.37% of the sample.

General findings and caveats noted by the study authors: It remained unclear whether the expanded NKG2C-expressing T cell clones were specific for HCMV antigens. In several donors, the dominant CD3+CD56+NKG2C+ clonotypes were found to rank among the top 10 CD8+ clonotypes and to make up about 1.0-8% of CD8+ T cells. Those dominant clonotypes were again the most abundant among CD3+CD56-NKG2C+ cells in a handful of donors, at about 25-65%.

To determine HCMV serostatus, a commercial ELISA kit was used to detect HCMV-specific IgG in serum. Ficoll density gradient centrifugation was used to isolate peripheral blood mononuclear cells from blood. With respect to this clonotype: Its cognate antigen has yet to be identified.

From the cysteine through the phenylalanine, the CDR3 covers 13 amino acids. DNA for this receptor is not on file. CDR1 and CDR2 were assigned from the germline V gene (reference sequence) as SGHKS and YYEKEE. Sequencing was performed on blood T cells: a sorted CD56 or NKG2C T cell subset, CD4+ or CD8+ T cells, or bulk PBMC T cells (not recorded which). This receptor was taken from a man aged 18 to 30 in good health. Donor details come from another sample of the same person, matched by shared clones. Here the chain combines TRBV5-5 and TRBJ2-4; TCRdb gives TRBD1 as the D gene, but with no DNA this cannot be confirmed. CDR3 region: CASSLGQRNIQYF.